What follows are 19 T cell receptor beta chains derived from one specimen sequenced in a study of cytomegalovirus exposure and HLA in healthy donors. The PCR was carried out with 60 Vbeta primers and 13 Jbeta primers. TCRdb keeps only in-frame clones here, not all; method: immunoSEQ multiplex PCR. The sample holds around 130,000 clones, approximately 80% seen once. Sequencing input: PBMCs. The receptors derive from a woman between 35 and 50 years old in good health and CMV-seropositive.

V gene TRBV19 combines with J gene TRBJ2-7; a possible D gene is TRBD1 (6 bases). V was pared by 4 bases and J by 0 bases, with 13 bases between. The CDR3 is made up of 15 amino acids. The germline V gene has CDR1 LNHDA and CDR2 SQIVND (reference sequence). CDR3 protein: CASSTAGVNSYEQYF. The CDR3 DNA reads as TGTGCCAGTAGTACGGCAGGGGTGAACTCCTACGAGCAGTACTTC.

Concerning this clone itself: An end of the junction does not agree with germline; a read error may underlie this. The sample contains more than one DNA sequence encoding this CDR3. The chain combines TRBV4-3 with TRBJ1-4; the match to TRBD1 covers 8 bases. CDR3 size: 15 residues. Germline V lookup: CDR1 LGHNA, CDR2 YSLEER. The CDR3 nucleotides are TGCGCCAGCAGTCAAGAGACAGGGGTTCGCGAAAAACTGTTTTTT. It translates to CASSQETGVREKLFF.

This clone occurred a few times. A read error may produce the germline difference seen at one junction end. The chain links TRBV7-7 to TRBJ1-1, with D unclear. There are 13 residues in the CDR3. In germline, CDR1 is SSHAT, CDR2 FNYEAQ (reference sequence). CDR3 sequence (DNA): TGTGCTAGCAGCTTAGAGTGCCAACGGGTAGCTTTCTTT. Protein product: CASSLECQRVAFF.

V usage is TRBV11-1 and J usage is TRBJ1-6; possible D gene TRBD1, 6 bases. This CDR3 region has 15 residues. Between the trimmed V and J ends, which lost 1 base and 9 bases, there was a span of 13 bases. Germline V gene data show CDR1 as SGHAT and CDR2 as FQDESV (reference sequence). The CDR3: CASSLVWTESSPLHF. CDR3 nucleotides: TGTGCCAGCAGCTTAGTGTGGACAGAGTCTTCACCCCTCCACTTT.

As DNA, the CDR3 is TGTGCCAGTCAAACAGGGGCCGGTGTTGAAAAACTGTTTTTT. It specifies CASQTGAGVEKLFF. The chain couples TRBV28 to TRBJ1-4; 7 bases line up with TRBD1. From germline, CDR1 is MDHEN and CDR2 SYDVKM. V lost 9 bases and J lost 7; bases outside the gene matches: 11. This CDR3 spans 14 amino acids.

The gene calls are TRBV19 and TRBJ2-1; a possible D gene is TRBD2 (6 bases). CDR3 length: 15 residues. Germline values: CDR1 LNHDA, CDR2 SQIVND (reference sequence). Trimming removed 3 bases from V and 8 bases from J, with 17 bases in between. The CDR3, as DNA: TGTGCCAGTAGTATTAGCCGGGACTTCGCATATGAGCAGTTCTTC. It encodes CASSISRDFAYEQFF.

The chain links TRBV5-1 to TRBJ1-5, with 9 bases matching TRBD1. Germline CDR1 and CDR2: SGHRS and YFSETQ. CDR3 length: 15 residues. With V trimmed by 4 bases and J by 0 bases, 2 bases remained unmatched. CDR3 bases: TGCGCCAGCAGCAGGACAGGGGATAGCAATCAGCCCCAGCATTTT. This translates into CASSRTGDSNQPQHF.

The chain uses TRBV30 and TRBJ2-1, with 9 bases aligning to TRBD1. This CDR3 has 14 amino acids. CDR1 and CDR2 (germline): GTSNPN, SVGIG (reference sequence). The V gene end was trimmed by 3 bases and the J gene end by 5 bases; junction bases not matched to a gene: 5. DNA of the CDR3: TGTGCCTGGAGGAGACAGGGGGTAAACAATGAGCAGTTCTTC. Translation gives CAWRRQGVNNEQFF.

This clone was seen a single time. The chain links TRBV28 to TRBJ2-5, with TRBD2 matching over 8 bases. This CDR3 spans 15 amino acids. Germline lookup yields CDR1 MDHEN and CDR2 SYDVKM. V lost 3 bases, J lost 4 bases, and 7 bases stayed unmatched. The CDR3 nucleotides are TGTGCCAGCAGTTTGGGTTCTGCGGGAGGAGAGACCCAGTACTTC. It codes for CASSLGSAGGETQYF.

V gene TRBV2 combines with J gene TRBJ1-1, with D unresolved. V gave up 7 bases and J gave up 1 base, with 7 bases separating them. CDR1 and CDR2 from the germline V gene are SNHLY and FYNNEI. This CDR3 has 12 residues. In nucleotides, the CDR3 is TGTGCCAGCAACGGAGCGAACACTGAAGCTTTCTTT. Its protein is CASNGANTEAFF.

The chain employs TRBV9 and TRBJ2-1; 12 positions match TRBD2. V gave up 4 bases and J gave up 9 bases; unmatched junction bases: 11. The CDR3 sequence is 16 residues long. Looked up from germline, CDR1 is SGDLS and CDR2 is YYNGEE. CDR3 protein: CASSPRLAGEVSEQFF. The CDR3 DNA reads TGTGCCAGCAGCCCCAGACTAGCGGGAGAGGTTAGTGAGCAGTTCTTC.

V is TRBV30 and J is TRBJ2-7; TRBD1 matches at 9 bases. The CDR3 spans 16 residues. CDR1 GTSNPN and CDR2 SVGIG come from the germline V gene (reference sequence). The trim removed 3 bases at V and 2 bases at J, leaving 11 bases unmatched. CDR3 protein: CAWRGPDRGNPYEQYF. The CDR3 nucleotides read TGTGCCTGGAGGGGCCCGGACAGGGGTAACCCCTACGAGCAGTACTTC.

For the CDR3, the DNA is TGTGCCAGCACCGAGGACGGGGTATACAATGAGCAGTTCTTC. Amino acid sequence: CASTEDGVYNEQFF. The gene calls are TRBV11-2 and TRBJ2-1; tentative D call: TRBD2 (5 bases). Germline V gene lookup returns CDR1 SGHAT and CDR2 FQNNGV. V was pared by 7 bases and J by 4 bases, with 14 bases between. The CDR3 runs to 14 residues.

The V call is TRBV5-4, the J call TRBJ1-1; 9 nucleotides match TRBD1. Germline V gene sequence: CDR1 SGHNT, CDR2 YYREEE (reference sequence). CDR3 size: 14 residues. With 3 bases clipped from V and 5 bases from J, the junction kept 5 bases outside the gene matches. CDR3 loop: CASSSRTGETEAFF. For the CDR3, the DNA is TGTGCCAGCAGCTCCCGGACAGGGGAGACTGAAGCTTTCTTT. The variable domain in full, with the rest retrieved from reference TRBV5-4 and TRBJ1-1, is ETGVTQSPTHLIKTRGQQVTLRCSSQSGHNTVSWYQQALGQGPQFIFQYYREEENGRGNFPPRFSGLQFPNYSSELNVNALELDDSALYLCASSSRTGETEAFFGQGTRLTVV.

The V and J genes are TRBV15 and TRBJ1-1; 9 bases map to TRBD1. With V trimmed by 8 bases and J by 7 bases, 8 bases remained unmatched. From germline, CDR1 is LNHNV and CDR2 YYDKDF (reference sequence). The CDR3 runs to 13 residues. In nucleotides, the CDR3 is TGTGCCACCTCACAGGGGGCTAGGGTTGAAGCTTTCTTT. As protein: CATSQGARVEAFF.

This chain uses TRBV19 with TRBJ1-5; TRBD1 aligns across 11 bases. The CDR3 extends over 17 amino acids. Germline assignment: CDR1 LNHDA and CDR2 SQIVND (reference sequence). With V trimmed by 4 bases and J by 0 bases, 5 bases remained unmatched. The DNA of the CDR3 is TGTGCCAGTAGTACCGGGACAGGGGGTGATAGCAATCAGCCCCAGCATTTT. This translates into CASSTGTGGDSNQPQHF.

The J gene is TRBJ2-3, the V gene TRBV7-2; D perhaps matches TRBD2 (6 bases). CDR1 and CDR2 from the germline V gene are SGHTA and FQGNSA. This CDR3 spans 15 amino acids. V was shortened by 5 bases and J by 4 bases, with 16 bases between the two germline ends. CDR3 in amino acids: CASSLRISGADTQYF. The DNA of the CDR3 is TGTGCCAGCAGCCTTCGGATTAGCGGAGCAGATACGCAGTATTTT.

The CDR3 DNA is TGTGCCAGCAACGGCGGTAGCGGGGGGGCCGTGGAGACCCAGTACTTC. It is translated as CASNGGSGGAVETQYF. The rearrangement links TRBV5-4 to TRBJ2-5; 11 bases are a match to TRBD2. Germline CDR1 and CDR2: SGHNT and YYREEE (reference sequence). V shed 6 bases and J 5 bases; nucleotides not matched to a gene: 12. The CDR3 sequence is 16 residues long.

This chain joins TRBV9 and TRBJ1-4; 8 bases are a match to TRBD1. V was pared by 4 bases and J by 7 bases, with 12 bases of the junction left unmatched. Germline CDR1 reads SGDLS; CDR2 reads YYNGEE. The length of the CDR3 is 16 residues. The DNA of the CDR3 is TGTGCCAGCAGCATTCTCGCAGGGGGCGCGGGTGAAAAACTGTTTTTT. Translation gives CASSILAGGAGEKLFF.